In this sample, the clone carrying this TCR beta chain turned up once. Its antigen is unknown. RNA amounts of roughly 0.45 to 1 ug underwent reverse transcription with random hexamers. The amplification used immunoSEQ multiplex PCR on TCR beta CDR3; it spanned 54 Vbeta and 13 Jbeta. TCRdb recomputed calls from the immunoSEQ multiplex PCR reads with MiXCR, one row per CDR3 protein. Altogether approximately 190,000 distinct CDR3 sequences are present, 93% being singletons, with the ten largest covering 0.1% to 0.12%. This record comes from a study of CD8 T cells in Susac syndrome. Study outcomes and limitations: Individuals included in the TCR sequencing and HLA analysis were acknowledged by the study to be relatively few in number.

Sequencing of TCR beta was carried out in blood CD8+ and CD4+ T cells. Negative isolation was applied to CD8+ and CD4+ T cells, and FACS enrichment was applied to TEMRA cells. Trimming stripped 7 bases from V and 4 bases from J, with 10 bases between. The CDR3 has 12 amino acids. The V gene's germline CDR1 is SGHRS and CDR2 YFSETQ. Sequencing used CD4+ T cells from PBMCs. This receptor was identified in a human donor in good health. V gene TRBV5-1 combines with J gene TRBJ2-3; D not certain. Here the CDR3 reads CASRSYSDTQYF. The CDR3 region has the DNA TGCGCCAGCCGTTCGTACTCAGATACGCAGTATTTT.